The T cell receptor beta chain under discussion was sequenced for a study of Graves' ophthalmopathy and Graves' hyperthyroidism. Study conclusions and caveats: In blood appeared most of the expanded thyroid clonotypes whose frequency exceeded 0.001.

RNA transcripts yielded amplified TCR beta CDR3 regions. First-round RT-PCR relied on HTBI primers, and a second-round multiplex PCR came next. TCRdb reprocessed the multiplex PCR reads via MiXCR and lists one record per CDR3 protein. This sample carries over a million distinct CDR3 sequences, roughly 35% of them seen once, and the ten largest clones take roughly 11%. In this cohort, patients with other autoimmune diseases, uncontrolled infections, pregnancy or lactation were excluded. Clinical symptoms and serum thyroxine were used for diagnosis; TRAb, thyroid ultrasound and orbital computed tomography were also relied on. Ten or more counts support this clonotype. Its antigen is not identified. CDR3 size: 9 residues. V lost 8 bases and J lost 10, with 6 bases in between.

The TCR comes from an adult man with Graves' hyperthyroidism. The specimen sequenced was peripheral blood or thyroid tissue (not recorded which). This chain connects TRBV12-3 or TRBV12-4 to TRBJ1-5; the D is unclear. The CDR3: CASGLPQHF. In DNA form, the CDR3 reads TGTGCCAGCGGCCTCCCCCAGCATTTT.